This is a list of T cell receptor beta chains from one sample in a study of lymphopenia after photon versus proton radiotherapy. TCRdb keeps only in-frame clones here, not all; method: immunoSEQ multiplex PCR. The table includes 25,000 to 30,000 clones, around 80% detected once. The specimen comprised peripheral blood, sampled from a patient treated with photon-based radiotherapy. The receptors derive from a man in his forties or fifties with gastric cancer. Both conserved end residues are part of each CDR3. D genes are given only for firm matches. Clone size is not always given. Where it is, it says once, few, many or a class for expanded clones.

CDR3,DNA,D,size,V,J
CASSPQGLAAGELFF,TGTGCCAGCAGTCCCCAGGGCCTTGCCGCCGGGGAGCTGTTTTTT,.,.,TRBV6-5,TRBJ2-2
CASSRLNDGSTDTQYF,TGTGCCAGCAGCCGTCTAAATGACGGGAGCACAGATACGCAGTATTTT,.,once,TRBV9,TRBJ2-3
CASTGARNSPLHF,TGTGCCAGCACGGGGGCTCGAAATTCACCCCTCCACTTT,.,.,TRBV2,TRBJ1-6
CASSTLAVTDTQYF,TGTGCCAGCTCAACACTAGCGGTTACAGATACGCAGTATTTT,TRBD2,.,TRBV18,TRBJ2-3
CAASQTGRGNTEAFF,TGTGCCGCCTCCCAAACGGGACGGGGGAACACTGAAGCTTTCTTT,.,.,TRBV2,TRBJ1-1
CASSLIGETQYF,TGTGCCAGTAGTTTAATCGGAGAGACCCAGTACTTC,.,.,TRBV19,TRBJ2-5
CASSSENRVTGELFF,TGTGCCAGCAGCTCGGAAAACAGGGTCACCGGGGAGCTGTTTTTT,.,once,TRBV21-1,TRBJ2-2
CASTRGAGANVLTF,TGTGCCAGCACCCGGGGGGCTGGGGCCAACGTCCTGACTTTC,TRBD2,.,TRBV2,TRBJ2-6
CASSSSGQGANEKLFF,TGTGCCAGCAGTTCCTCGGGACAGGGGGCTAATGAAAAACTGTTTTTT,TRBD1,few,TRBV6-6,TRBJ1-4
CASGPSGATLFF,TGTGCTAGTGGTCCATCTGGGGCAACGCTGTTTTTT,.,.,TRBV12-5,TRBJ2-2
CASGGTGELFF,TGTGCCAGCGGGGGTACCGGGGAGCTGTTTTTT,.,.,TRBV25-1,TRBJ2-2
CASSLSVDIDIQYF,TGTGCCAGCAGTTTATCGGTAGATATTGACATTCAGTACTTC,.,.,TRBV27,TRBJ2-4
CATSRGLGQGDLVVHSPLHF,TGTGCCACCAGCAGAGGCCTGGGACAGGGAGACTTGGTGGTTCATTCACCCCTCCACTTT,TRBD1,.,TRBV15,TRBJ1-6
CASSASSGGYQETQYF,TGTGCCAGCAGCGCGTCTAGCGGGGGGTACCAAGAGACCCAGTACTTC,TRBD2,few,TRBV6-8,TRBJ2-5
CAISESRWEEKLFF,TGTGCCATCAGTGAGTCGAGATGGGAGGAAAAACTGTTTTTT,.,.,TRBV6-1,TRBJ1-4
CASSLAGYETQYF,TGTGCCAGCAGCTTAGCGGGGTACGAGACCCAGTACTTC,.,.,TRBV11-1,TRBJ2-5
CASNHRGNNSPLHF,TGTGCCAGCAACCACAGGGGTAATAATTCACCCCTCCACTTT,TRBD1,.,TRBV6-1,TRBJ1-6
CASSLRPGTFSVEYEQYF,TGCGCCAGCAGCTTACGTCCCGGGACATTTAGCGTGGAATACGAGCAGTACTTC,.,.,TRBV5-1,TRBJ2-7
CASRDRGMNTEAFF,TGTGCCAGCAGGGACAGGGGAATGAACACTGAAGCTTTCTTT,TRBD1,.,TRBV6-6,TRBJ1-1
CSVDASTDTQYF,TGCAGCGTTGATGCTAGCACAGATACGCAGTATTTT,.,.,TRBV29-1,TRBJ2-3
CASSPLVGGLGETQYF,TGTGCCAGCAGCCCCCTAGTGGGGGGCCTGGGAGAGACCCAGTACTTC,.,.,TRBV11-2,TRBJ2-5
CASSLLENTGELFF,TGTGCCAGCAGCTTATTGGAGAACACCGGGGAGCTGTTTTTT,.,.,TRBV7-9,TRBJ2-2
CSVEGVTDTQYF,TGCAGCGTTGAGGGAGTTACAGATACGCAGTATTTT,.,.,TRBV29-1,TRBJ2-3
CASSQVNEKLFF,TGCGCCAGCAGCCAGGTTAATGAAAAACTGTTTTTT,.,.,TRBV5-5,TRBJ1-4
CASARTGGGYEQYF,TGTGCTAGTGCTAGGACAGGGGGAGGTTACGAGCAGTACTTC,TRBD1,.,TRBV12-5,TRBJ2-7
CASSQDRRDTQYF,TGCGCCAGCAGCCAAGATAGGAGGGATACGCAGTATTTT,.,.,TRBV4-3,TRBJ2-3
CASSFTGYRGYEQYF,TGTGCCAGCAGCTTCACAGGGTATAGGGGCTACGAGCAGTACTTC,.,.,TRBV7-2,TRBJ2-7
CASSPRDRGNTEAFF,TGTGCCAGCAGCCCAAGGGACAGGGGGAACACTGAAGCTTTCTTT,TRBD1,.,TRBV9,TRBJ1-1
CATSTRTANNSPLHF,TGTGCCACCAGCACACGGACAGCTAATAATTCACCCCTCCACTTT,.,.,TRBV15,TRBJ1-6
CASSEAPGAWYEQYF,TGTGCCAGCAGTGAAGCCCCGGGGGCGTGGTACGAGCAGTACTTC,.,.,TRBV2,TRBJ2-7
CASSYSGNSGNTIYF,TGTGCCAGCAGTTACTCGGGGAACTCTGGAAACACCATATATTTT,.,.,TRBV6-5,TRBJ1-3
CASSQGGETQYF,TGTGCCAGCAGCCAGGGTGGCGAGACCCAGTACTTC,.,.,TRBV5-6,TRBJ2-5
CSAEEETQYF,TGCAGTGCCGAGGAAGAGACCCAGTACTTC,.,.,TRBV20-1,TRBJ2-5
CAWKFASGNTIYF,TGTGCCTGGAAGTTCGCCTCTGGAAACACCATATATTTT,.,.,TRBV30,TRBJ1-3
CAWSDRGWGANVLTF,TGTGCCTGGAGCGACAGGGGATGGGGGGCCAACGTCCTGACTTTC,TRBD1,once,TRBV30,TRBJ2-6
CASSLDGTGAYEQYF,TGCGCCAGCAGCTTGGATGGGACAGGGGCCTACGAGCAGTACTTC,TRBD1,.,TRBV5-1,TRBJ2-7
CASSVGNSAYEQYF,TGTGCCAGCAGCGTAGGGAATTCGGCCTACGAGCAGTACTTC,.,.,TRBV9,TRBJ2-7
CASSQERADRFYGYTF,TGCGCCAGCAGCCAAGAAAGGGCGGACAGGTTCTATGGCTACACCTTC,TRBD1,.,TRBV4-3,TRBJ1-2
CASSLGVLGSPLHF,TGTGCCAGCAGCCTAGGGGTGTTGGGTTCACCCCTCCACTTT,.,few,TRBV9,TRBJ1-6
CASSLTQRGTSGNTIYF,TGTGCCAGCAGCCTTACTCAGCGTGGGACCTCTGGAAACACCATATATTTT,.,.,TRBV7-8,TRBJ1-3
CASSWDRGSIQYF,TGCGCCAGCAGTTGGGACAGGGGGAGCATTCAGTACTTC,TRBD1,.,TRBV10-1,TRBJ2-4
CASSDPLRGRNTEAFF,TGTGCCAGCAGTGACCCCCTCAGGGGACGGAACACTGAAGCTTTCTTT,.,.,TRBV6-1,TRBJ1-1
CASSEVGGADTQYF,TGTGCCAGCAGTGAAGTTGGGGGGGCAGATACGCAGTATTTT,TRBD2,.,TRBV6-4,TRBJ2-3
CASSQENGQANTEAFF,TGCGCCAGCAGCCAAGAGAACGGACAGGCGAACACTGAAGCTTTCTTT,TRBD1,.,TRBV4-1,TRBJ1-1
CASSLVLDTGELFF,TGCGCCAGCAGCTTGGTTTTAGACACCGGGGAGCTGTTTTTT,.,.,TRBV5-1,TRBJ2-2
CASSVGQGADYGYTF,TGTGCCAGCAGCGTAGGACAGGGGGCAGACTATGGCTACACCTTC,TRBD1,.,TRBV9,TRBJ1-2
CAWSGQLDQPQHF,TGTGCCTGGAGTGGACAGTTAGATCAGCCCCAGCATTTT,.,.,TRBV30,TRBJ1-5
CASGTSGGPQETQYF,TGTGCCAGCGGGACTAGCGGGGGGCCCCAAGAGACCCAGTACTTC,TRBD2,.,TRBV10-3,TRBJ2-5
CASSYGGGNTDTQYF,TGTGCCAGCAGTTACGGCGGGGGAAACACAGATACGCAGTATTTT,TRBD2,.,TRBV6-6,TRBJ2-3
CASSPSGGRQTQYF,TGTGCCAGCAGCCCTAGCGGGGGGAGGCAGACCCAGTACTTC,TRBD2,.,TRBV6-5,TRBJ2-5
CASSAGFGETQYF,TGTGCCAGTAGTGCAGGGTTTGGAGAGACCCAGTACTTC,.,.,TRBV19,TRBJ2-5
CASSQDTGGPDTQYF,TGCGCCAGCAGCCAAGACACGGGGGGACCAGATACGCAGTATTTT,TRBD2,once,TRBV4-1,TRBJ2-3
CASTTIGGGSNEQFF,TGTGCCAGCACCACCATCGGGGGGGGGTCAAATGAGCAGTTCTTC,TRBD2,.,TRBV6-1,TRBJ2-1
CASSLSTGLAGDLTDTQYF,TGTGCCAGCAGTTTATCGACAGGACTAGCGGGGGACCTCACAGATACGCAGTATTTT,TRBD2,few,TRBV27,TRBJ2-3
CASSSLRGLTGQPQHF,TGTGCCAGCAGCTCTCTAAGGGGGCTTACGGGTCAGCCCCAGCATTTT,TRBD1,.,TRBV7-8,TRBJ1-5